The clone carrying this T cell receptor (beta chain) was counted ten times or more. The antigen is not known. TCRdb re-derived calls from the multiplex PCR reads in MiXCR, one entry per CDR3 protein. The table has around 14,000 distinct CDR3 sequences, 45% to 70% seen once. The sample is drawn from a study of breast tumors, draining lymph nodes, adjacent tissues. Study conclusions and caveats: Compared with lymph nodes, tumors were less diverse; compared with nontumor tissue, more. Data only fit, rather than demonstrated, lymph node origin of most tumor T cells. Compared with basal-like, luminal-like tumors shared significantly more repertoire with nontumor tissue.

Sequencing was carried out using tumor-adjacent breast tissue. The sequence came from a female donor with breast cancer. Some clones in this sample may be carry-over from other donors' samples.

The CDR3 coding sequence is TGTGCCAGCTCACTCACCGGGGGCAGTACAGATACGCAGTATTTT. It translates to CASSLTGGSTDTQYF. The chain combines TRBV18 with TRBJ2-3; D tentatively reads TRBD1 or TRBD2 (6 bases each). V lost 4 bases, J lost 3 bases, and 14 bases lay in between. The CDR3 extends over 15 amino acids. Germline values: CDR1 KGHSH, CDR2 LQKENI.